The 6 T cell receptor beta chains below were found in one sample sequenced in a study of T cells expressing NK-cell markers (dated by TCRdb to the early 2020s). Receptor amplification or capture employed 5' RACE. Sequencing was carried out with an Illumina HiSeq 2000. The reads underwent TCRdb reprocessing, giving one record for each CDR3 protein sequence and no DNA. The sample's table lists a count of almost 450,000 distinct CDR3 sequences. Jointly, the top ten make up about 7.3% of the sample. The sample comprised blood T cells: a sorted CD56 or NKG2C T cell subset, CD4+ or CD8+ T cells, or bulk PBMC T cells (not recorded which). The receptors were sampled from a woman between 18 and 70 years old in good health.

The chain recombines TRBV2 with TRBJ2-7. The CDR3 is 15 amino acids. The germline CDR1 and CDR2 sequences are SNHLY and FYNNEI. This CDR3 reads CASSEVSNLGYEQYF.

V is TRBV5-1 and J is TRBJ2-3; TCRdb proposes TRBD2, but this gene call is untestable without DNA. The CDR3 is 15 residues long. Germline CDR1 and CDR2: SGHRS and YFSETQ. This chain's CDR3 is CASSLSLAGTDTQYF. The entire variable domain, with the rest obtained from reference TRBV5-1 and TRBJ2-3, is as follows: KAGVTQTPRYLIKTRGQQVTLSCSPISGHRSVSWYQQTPGQGLQFLFEYFSETQRNKGNFPGRFSGRQFSNSRSEMNVSTLELGDSALYLCASSLSLAGTDTQYFGPGTRLTVL.

The chain employs TRBV29-1 and TRBJ2-5; the TCRdb D gene call, TRBD1, has no DNA to confirm it. CDR1 SQVTM and CDR2 ANQGSEA come from the germline V gene. The CDR3 runs 12 residues. CDR3 region: CSVGPGIETQYF.

The gene calls are TRBV29-1 and TRBJ2-1; TCRdb lists TRBD1, though no DNA is available to test this call. The CDR3 has 15 residues. Germline lookup yields CDR1 SQVTM and CDR2 ANQGSEA. The CDR3 spells CSVEDPGGDVDEQFF.

The chain carries TRBV4-3 and TRBJ2-7; TCRdb's D call, TRBD2, is unchecked because there is no DNA. CDR1 is LGHNA, CDR2 YSLEER, per germline. The CDR3 length is 16 residues. The CDR3 is CASSRQLAGEADEQYF.

The gene calls are TRBV5-1 and TRBJ2-3; TCRdb indicates TRBD2, and absent DNA this call remains unverified. From germline, CDR1 is SGHRS and CDR2 YFSETQ. This CDR3 comprises 17 residues. The CDR3 sequence: CASSLTASGGYTDTQYF.